This T cell receptor beta chain originates from a study of blood T cell repertoires in COVID-19. Germline CDR1 is SEHNR and CDR2 is FQNEAQ (reference sequence). Trimming took 1 base from V and 8 from J, leaving 18 bases between them. This CDR3 contains 15 residues. Measured with immunoSEQ multiplex PCR; TCRdb has only the in-frame clones, and not every one. The sample includes roughly 200,000 clones, approximately 85% seen only once; the top ten take 5.6%. Sequencing was performed on PBMCs or T cells enriched from blood (not recorded which). This chain links TRBV7-9 with TRBJ2-7; D is possibly TRBD1 (6 bases). The origin of this receptor is a man aged 40-50 years with acute COVID-19. The CDR3 reads CASSLGTAAAAKQYF. CDR3 DNA: TGTGCCAGCAGCTTAGGGACAGCGGCAGCAGCTAAGCAGTACTTC.